The 30 T cell receptor beta chains below come from one sample, sequenced in a study of CD8 T cells in ankylosing spondylitis. From the 5' RACE reads, TCRdb called clonotypes with MiXCR, one entry per CDR3 protein. The sample holds 180,000 or so distinct CDR3 sequences, approximately 10% seen once. What was sequenced was blood, either unsorted or a sorted T cell fraction (not recorded which). These receptors all come from a male donor with ankylosing spondylitis or in good health (not recorded which).

This clonotype was seen at least ten times. The J gene is TRBJ1-2, the V gene TRBV27; D call uncertain. The CDR3 runs to 14 residues. Per the germline V gene, CDR1 is MNHEY and CDR2 is SMNVEV (reference sequence). V lost 7 bases, J lost 0 bases, and 12 bases lay in between. CDR3 loop: CASKWTPSNYGYTF. DNA for the CDR3: TGTGCCAGCAAGTGGACTCCCTCTAACTATGGCTACACCTTC.

In this sample, this clonotype turned up many times. This rearrangement joins TRBV7-2 to TRBJ1-6; 7 bases match TRBD1. The V gene's germline CDR1 is SGHTA and CDR2 FQGNSA. The trim removed 5 bases at V and 9 bases at J, leaving 4 bases unmatched. The CDR3 is 13 amino acids. The CDR3 loop is CASSIDRVSPLHF. DNA of the CDR3: TGTGCCAGCAGCATTGACAGGGTTTCACCCCTCCACTTT.

The chain employs TRBV6-1 and TRBJ1-5; 9 nucleotides agree with TRBD1. The CDR3 covers 15 residues. The junction had 4 bases not matched to a gene; V was cut back by 1 base and J by 6 bases. The germline V gene has CDR1 MNHNS and CDR2 SASEGT. CDR3 in DNA: TGTGCCAGCAGTGAAGAGGGACAGGGATCTCAGCCCCAGCATTTT. Encoded protein: CASSEEGQGSQPQHF.

In this sample, this clonotype turned up many times. V usage is TRBV3-1 and J usage is TRBJ2-2, with 9 bases that match TRBD1. J gave up 5 bases and V 2 bases, and 12 bases lay outside the gene matches. Per the germline V gene, CDR1 is LGHDT and CDR2 is YNNKEL (reference sequence). CDR3 length equals 18 residues. CDR3 bases: TGTGCCAGCAGCCAACCGATGGGACAGGGTGGTAATACCGGGGAGCTGTTTTTT. This encodes CASSQPMGQGGNTGELFF.

This clonotype has at least ten counts. The chain uses TRBV29-1 and TRBJ2-1, with a weak D call TRBD1 (5 bases). The ends were cut back, 3 bases at V and 6 bases at J, with 6 bases in the middle. The germline CDR1 and CDR2 sequences are SQVTM and ANQGSEA. CDR3 length: 11 residues. CDR3 loop: CSVDQGNEQFF. DNA for the CDR3: TGCAGCGTTGACCAGGGCAATGAGCAGTTCTTC.

This clonotype was recorded at least ten times. V usage is TRBV25-1 and J usage is TRBJ1-3; D not resolved. The CDR3 loop spans 14 amino acids. Trimming shortened V by 3 bases and J by 0 bases, and 6 bases separated the two germline ends. The germline CDR1 and CDR2 sequences are MGHDK and SYGVNS. CDR3 bases: TGTGCCAGCAGTGACGCCTTCTCTGGAAACACCATATATTTT. It is translated as CASSDAFSGNTIYF.

The chain links TRBV11-2 to TRBJ1-2; D is ambiguous. The CDR3 covers 16 residues. V was cut by 5 bases and J by 0 bases, with 16 bases left in between. The germline gives CDR1 SGHAT, CDR2 FQNNGV. The CDR3 here is CASSPAGQDSNYGYTF. As DNA, the CDR3 is TGTGCCAGCAGCCCGGCGGGCCAAGATTCTAACTATGGCTACACCTTC.

This clonotype was counted a few times. V usage is TRBV30 and J usage is TRBJ1-2; D gene unclear. The CDR3 has 16 amino acids. V was cut by 1 base and J by 2 bases, with 17 bases left in between. The germline CDR1 and CDR2 sequences are GTSNPN and SVGIG (reference sequence). The chain's CDR3 is CAWSAPSAGSNYGYTF. CDR3 DNA: TGTGCCTGGAGTGCCCCCTCCGCAGGCTCGAACTATGGCTACACCTTC.

There are many counts of this clonotype. The chain couples TRBV12-3 or TRBV12-4 to TRBJ2-5, with TRBD1 as a possible D gene (5 bases). The CDR3 totals 15 residues. V was trimmed by 9 bases and J by 5 bases, leaving 22 bases between them. CDR3 in DNA: TGTGCCAGTCTTCGGCGGCAGGGCAATGTTGAGACCCAGTACTTC. As protein: CASLRRQGNVETQYF.

This clonotype was recorded at least ten times. The rearrangement joins TRBV6-1 to TRBJ1-6; D is ambiguous. The germline gives CDR1 MNHNS, CDR2 SASEGT. V was pared by 10 bases and J by 7 bases, with 17 bases between. This CDR3 spans 14 amino acids. The chain's CDR3 is CATHREQPNSPLHF. Written as DNA, the CDR3 is TGTGCCACCCACCGAGAACAGCCAAATTCACCCCTCCACTTT.

This clonotype was counted a few times. The CDR3 DNA follows: TGTGCCAGCAGTCTTCGGAGGGAGGCTTACGAGCAGTACTTC. Protein: CASSLRREAYEQYF. V is TRBV6-1 and J is TRBJ2-7; tentative D call: TRBD2 (6 bases). Germline values: CDR1 MNHNS, CDR2 SASEGT. The CDR3 contains 14 residues. Trimming shortened V by 5 bases and J by 4 bases, and 15 bases separated the two germline ends.

This clonotype was seen at least ten times. The CDR3 loop reads CASSTKSGGGEQYF. As DNA, the CDR3 is TGTGCCAGCAGCACGAAGTCAGGGGGCGGCGAGCAGTACTTC. The V and J genes are TRBV12-3 or TRBV12-4 and TRBJ2-7; 8 bases align to TRBD1. Trimming removed 6 bases from V and 6 bases from J; junction bases left unmatched: 10. The CDR3 is made up of 14 amino acids.

This clonotype was counted at least ten times. This chain uses TRBV6-2 or TRBV6-3 with TRBJ1-5; D is uncertain. V dropped 2 bases and J dropped 0 bases, with 11 bases sitting between them. CDR1 and CDR2 (germline): MNHEY, SVGEGT. The CDR3 runs 16 residues. CDR3 coding DNA: TGTGCCAGCAGTTACATCCCCGGGTATAGCAATCAGCCCCAGCATTTT. This encodes CASSYIPGYSNQPQHF.

This clonotype was observed a few times. This chain connects TRBV7-8 to TRBJ2-4, with a weak D call TRBD1 (5 bases). This CDR3 has 11 residues. Germline V CDR1 and CDR2: SGHVS, FQNEAQ. The V and J ends lost 7 bases and 6 bases respectively, with 7 bases between them. CDR3 coding DNA: TGTGCCAGCACAAGGGGAAACATTCAGTACTTC. Protein sequence: CASTRGNIQYF.

This clonotype was seen many times. The genes are TRBV20-1 and TRBJ2-7; 12 nucleotides match TRBD1. Germline CDR1 DFQATT, CDR2 SNEGSKA (reference sequence). CDR3 length: 13 residues. V gave up 6 bases and J gave up 7 bases; unmatched junction bases: 7. CDR3 sequence reads: CSALGDRGLEQYF. CDR3 DNA: TGCAGTGCCCTGGGGGACAGGGGGCTTGAGCAGTACTTC.

The table lists this clonotype with many counts. The chain has TRBV12-3 or TRBV12-4 and TRBJ2-7, with TRBD2 matching over 8 bases. With V trimmed by 3 bases and J by 2 bases, 6 bases remained unmatched. There are 15 residues in the CDR3. The DNA of the CDR3 is TGTGCCAGCAGTTTCGGGGGGGCGGGGGCCTACGAGCAGTACTTC. Its protein product is CASSFGGAGAYEQYF.

The table lists this clonotype with a few counts. CDR3 nucleotide sequence: TGTGCCAGCAGCCCGACTAGCGGGCACCAAGAGACCCAGTACTTC. Amino acid sequence: CASSPTSGHQETQYF. This rearrangement joins TRBV7-2 to TRBJ2-5; TRBD2 matches at 10 bases. J was trimmed by 0 bases and V by 5 bases; bases with no gene match: 3. Germline V CDR1 and CDR2: SGHTA, FQGNSA. The CDR3 spans 15 residues. The full variable domain, completed using reference TRBV7-2 and TRBJ2-5, is GAGVSQSPSNKVTEKGKDVELRCDPISGHTALYWYRQSLGQGLEFLIYFQGNSAPDKSGLPSDRFSAERTGGSVSTLTIQRTQQEDSAVYLCASSPTSGHQETQYFGPGTRLLVL.

In this sample, this clonotype turned up many times. J is TRBJ2-1 and V is TRBV5-1; the match to TRBD1 covers 7 bases. V shed 2 bases and J 10 bases; nucleotides not matched to a gene: 12. The CDR3 totals 15 residues. Germline V gene lookup returns CDR1 SGHRS and CDR2 YFSETQ. The CDR3 nucleotides read TGCGCCAGCAGCTTCCCCGGACAGGTGAGCAAGGAGCAGTTCTTC. Translating gives CASSFPGQVSKEQFF.

J is TRBJ1-2 and V is TRBV29-1; D is perhaps TRBD1 (6 bases). The CDR3 sequence is 15 residues long. Trimming took off 3 bases at V and 1 base at J, with 15 bases between the two ends. Germline-derived CDR1 and CDR2 are SQVTM and ANQGSEA. The CDR3 coding sequence is TGCAGCGTTGACGGGTCCAGGGGTAATAACTATGGCTACACCTTC. This translates into CSVDGSRGNNYGYTF.

The chain combines TRBV6-1 with TRBJ1-1; D perhaps matches TRBD1 (6 bases). The CDR3 contains 16 residues. CDR1 MNHNS and CDR2 SASEGT come from the germline V gene. Trimming took off 5 bases at V and 1 base at J, with 17 bases between the two ends. CDR3 protein: CASSRNPTGQNTEAFF. The CDR3 DNA follows: TGTGCCAGCAGTCGAAACCCTACAGGGCAGAACACTGAAGCTTTCTTT.

This clonotype showed up many times. The chain couples TRBV4-1 to TRBJ1-3; tentatively, D is TRBD1 (6 bases). V gave up 1 base and J gave up 2 bases, with 6 bases separating them. Per germline, CDR1 MGHRA and CDR2 YSYEKL. The CDR3 runs to 14 residues. CDR3 DNA sequence: TGCGCCAGCAGCCAAGGACAGGCTGGAAACACCATATATTTT. Residues: CASSQGQAGNTIYF.

There are many counts of this clonotype. The chain recombines TRBV27 with TRBJ2-5; D unresolved. The V gene lost 7 bases and the J gene lost 4 bases, with 10 bases spanning the gap. The CDR3 spans 12 residues. The germline gives CDR1 MNHEY, CDR2 SMNVEV (reference sequence). CDR3 coding DNA: TGTGCCAGCAAAAGCGAAGGAGAGACCCAGTACTTC. It encodes CASKSEGETQYF.

This sequence joins TRBV30 and TRBJ2-5, with D hard to call. The CDR3 runs 13 residues. Trimming stripped 1 base from V and 5 bases from J, with 11 bases between. Germline V gene sequence: CDR1 GTSNPN, CDR2 SVGIG (reference sequence). Here the CDR3 reads CAWSGLGPETQYF. Here the CDR3 DNA reads TGTGCCTGGAGTGGCTTGGGTCCGGAGACCCAGTACTTC.

This clonotype was seen only a few times. CDR3 sequence reads: CASSQDQLAGVDTQYF. CDR3 in DNA: TGCGCCAGCAGCCAAGATCAGCTAGCGGGAGTAGATACGCAGTATTTT. V is TRBV4-1 and J is TRBJ2-3, with 10 bases aligning to TRBD2. The CDR3 length is 16 residues. V gave up 0 bases and J gave up 5 bases; unmatched junction bases: 5. Germline assignment: CDR1 MGHRA and CDR2 YSYEKL.

This clonotype has ten or more counts. The rearrangement links TRBV2 to TRBJ1-5; unclear D gene. This CDR3 is 13 amino acids long. Germline V gives CDR1 SNHLY, CDR2 FYNNEI. Trimming cost V 8 bases and J 5 bases, with 13 bases left between them. Here the CDR3 reads CASANRVDQPQHF. As DNA, the CDR3 is TGTGCCAGCGCTAATAGGGTGGATCAGCCCCAGCATTTT.

A few counts support this clonotype. V and J are TRBV10-1 and TRBJ2-7; tentatively, D is TRBD1 (5 bases). The CDR3 covers 13 residues. Per the germline V gene, CDR1 is WNHNN and CDR2 is SYGVQD (reference sequence). Trimming cost V 3 bases and J 2 bases, with 8 bases left between them. CDR3 nucleotide sequence: TGCGCCAGCAGTGACACAGGACCCTACGAGCAGTACTTC. Residues: CASSDTGPYEQYF.

This chain joins TRBV20-1 and TRBJ2-7; 12 bases are a match to TRBD2. The CDR3 sequence is 13 residues long. Germline-derived CDR1 and CDR2 are DFQATT and SNEGSKA (reference sequence). J lost 5 bases, V lost 4 bases, and 3 bases had no gene match. The DNA of the CDR3 is TGCAGTGCTACACTAGCGGGAGGTAACGAGCAGTACTTC. This gives the protein CSATLAGGNEQYF.

In its sample, this clonotype was seen a few times. A read error may produce the germline difference seen at one junction end. The chain recombines TRBV6-4 with TRBJ2-1; D is uncertain. Germline values: CDR1 MRHNA, CDR2 SNTAGT. The CDR3 has 19 amino acids. CDR3 coding DNA: TGTGCCAGCAGTTACTCGCGTCACTCTCCGGTTAGCTCCTACAATGAGCAGTTCTTC. This sequence encodes CASSYSRHSPVSSYNEQFF.

The chain joins TRBV20-1 to TRBJ2-5, with D perhaps being TRBD1 or TRBD2 (6 bases each). Trimming removed 4 bases at V and 14 bases at J, with 23 bases between. Per the germline V gene, CDR1 is DFQATT and CDR2 is SNEGSKA (reference sequence). The CDR3 is 13 residues long. The CDR3 here is CSATGPGEEIIYF. The CDR3 DNA reads TGCAGTGCTACGGGCCCAGGGGAGGAAATTATATACTTC.

Ten or more counts support this clonotype. The rearrangement joins TRBV20-1 to TRBJ2-4; 7 positions agree with TRBD1. This CDR3 is 15 amino acids long. With 3 bases clipped from V and 6 bases from J, the junction kept 11 bases outside the gene matches. Germline loops: CDR1 DFQATT, CDR2 SNEGSKA (reference sequence). CDR3 sequence (DNA): TGCAGTGCTAGGGACAGGTGGGGTGGTAGAAACATTCAGTACTTC. Translating it yields CSARDRWGGRNIQYF.